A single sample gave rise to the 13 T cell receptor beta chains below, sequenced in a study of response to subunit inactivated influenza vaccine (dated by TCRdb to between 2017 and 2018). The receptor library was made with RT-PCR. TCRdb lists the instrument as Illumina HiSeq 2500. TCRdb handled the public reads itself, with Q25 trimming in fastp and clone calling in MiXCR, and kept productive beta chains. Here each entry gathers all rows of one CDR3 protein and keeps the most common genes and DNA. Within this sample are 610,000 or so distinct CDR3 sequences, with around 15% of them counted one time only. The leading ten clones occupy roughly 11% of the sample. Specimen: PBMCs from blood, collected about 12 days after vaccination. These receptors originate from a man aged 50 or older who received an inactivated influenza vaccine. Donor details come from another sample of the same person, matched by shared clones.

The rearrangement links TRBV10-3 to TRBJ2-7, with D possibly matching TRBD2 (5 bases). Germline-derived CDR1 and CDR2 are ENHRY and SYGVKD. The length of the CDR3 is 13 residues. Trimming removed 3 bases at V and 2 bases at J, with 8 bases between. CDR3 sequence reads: CAISEGLTYEQYF. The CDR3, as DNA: TGTGCCATCAGTGAAGGACTTACCTACGAGCAGTACTTC.

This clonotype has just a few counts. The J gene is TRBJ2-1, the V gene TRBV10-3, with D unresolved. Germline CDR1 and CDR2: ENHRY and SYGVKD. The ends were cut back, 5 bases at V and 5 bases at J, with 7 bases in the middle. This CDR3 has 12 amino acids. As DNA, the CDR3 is TGTGCCATCAGTACAACACACAATGAGCAGTTCTTC. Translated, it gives CAISTTHNEQFF.

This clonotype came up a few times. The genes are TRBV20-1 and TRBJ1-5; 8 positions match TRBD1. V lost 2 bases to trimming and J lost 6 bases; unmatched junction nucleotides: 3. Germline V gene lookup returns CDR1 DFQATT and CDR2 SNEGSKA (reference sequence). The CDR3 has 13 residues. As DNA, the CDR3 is TGCAGTGCTAGACAGGGGGCGAGTCAGCCCCAGCATTTT. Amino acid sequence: CSARQGASQPQHF.

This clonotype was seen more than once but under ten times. The CDR3 spells CASSTHRVGSTDTQYF. The CDR3 region has the DNA TGTGCCAGCAGTACTCACAGGGTGGGAAGCACAGATACGCAGTATTTT. V and J are TRBV12-3 or TRBV12-4 and TRBJ2-3; D perhaps matches TRBD1 (6 bases). The V and J ends lost 5 bases and 0 bases respectively, with 15 bases between them. The length of the CDR3 is 16 residues.

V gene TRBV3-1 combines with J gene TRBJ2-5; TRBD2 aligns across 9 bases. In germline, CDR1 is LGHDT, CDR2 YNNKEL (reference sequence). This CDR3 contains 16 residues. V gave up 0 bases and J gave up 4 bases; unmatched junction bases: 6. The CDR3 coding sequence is TGTGCCAGCAGCCAAGATTTGACTAGCGGAGGAGAGACCCAGTACTTC. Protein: CASSQDLTSGGETQYF.

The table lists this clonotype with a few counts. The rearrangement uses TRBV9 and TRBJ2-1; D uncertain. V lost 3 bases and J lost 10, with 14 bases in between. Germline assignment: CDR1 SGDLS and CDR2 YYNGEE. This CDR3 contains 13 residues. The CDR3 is CASSAYNIDEQFF. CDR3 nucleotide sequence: TGTGCCAGCAGCGCCTATAACATCGACGAGCAGTTCTTC.

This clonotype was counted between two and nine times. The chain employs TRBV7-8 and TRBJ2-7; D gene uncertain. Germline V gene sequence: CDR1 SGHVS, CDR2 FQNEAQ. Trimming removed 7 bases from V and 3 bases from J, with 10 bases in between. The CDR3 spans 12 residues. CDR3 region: CASMGPNYEQYF. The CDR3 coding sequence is TGTGCCAGCATGGGTCCAAACTACGAGCAGTACTTC.

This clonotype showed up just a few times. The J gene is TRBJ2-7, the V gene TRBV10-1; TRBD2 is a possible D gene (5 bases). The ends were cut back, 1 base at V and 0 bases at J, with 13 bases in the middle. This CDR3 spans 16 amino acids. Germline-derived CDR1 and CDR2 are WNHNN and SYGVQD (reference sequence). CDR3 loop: CASSEFRRGSSYEQYF. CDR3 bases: TGCGCCAGCAGTGAGTTTCGGAGAGGGAGCTCCTACGAGCAGTACTTC.

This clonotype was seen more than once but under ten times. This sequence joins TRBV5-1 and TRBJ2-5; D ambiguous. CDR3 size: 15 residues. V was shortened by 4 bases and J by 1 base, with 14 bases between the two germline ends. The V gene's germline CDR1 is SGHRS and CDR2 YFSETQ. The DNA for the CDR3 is TGCGCCAGCAGCCTAGATGGGCGGACCCAAGAGACCCAGTACTTC. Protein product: CASSLDGRTQETQYF.

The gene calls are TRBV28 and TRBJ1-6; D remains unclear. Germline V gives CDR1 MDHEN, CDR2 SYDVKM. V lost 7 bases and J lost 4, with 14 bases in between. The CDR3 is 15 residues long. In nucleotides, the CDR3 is TGTGCCAGCATCCCCTCTGTAGGGTATAATTCACCCCTCCACTTT. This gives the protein CASIPSVGYNSPLHF.

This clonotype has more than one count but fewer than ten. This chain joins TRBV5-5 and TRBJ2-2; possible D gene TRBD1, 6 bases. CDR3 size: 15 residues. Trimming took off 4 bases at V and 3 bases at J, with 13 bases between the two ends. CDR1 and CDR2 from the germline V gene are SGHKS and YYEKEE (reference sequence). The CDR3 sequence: CASSARTDYTGELFF. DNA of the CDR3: TGTGCCAGCAGCGCCAGGACAGACTACACCGGGGAGCTGTTTTTT.

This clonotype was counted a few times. The CDR3 region has the DNA TGTGCCAGCAGCCCTGCGCCGTCAGAGACCCAGTACTTC. This gives the protein CASSPAPSETQYF. This sequence joins TRBV28 and TRBJ2-5; D uncertain. Germline CDR1 and CDR2: MDHEN and SYDVKM. There are 13 residues in the CDR3. V gave up 6 bases and J gave up 4 bases, with 12 bases separating them.

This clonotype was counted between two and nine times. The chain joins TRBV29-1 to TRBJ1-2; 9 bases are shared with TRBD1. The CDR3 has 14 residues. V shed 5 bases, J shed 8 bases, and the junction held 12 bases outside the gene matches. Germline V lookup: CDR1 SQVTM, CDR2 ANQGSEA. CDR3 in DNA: TGCAGCGTTTGGACCCGGACAGGGGCTTCGGGCTACACCTTC. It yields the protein CSVWTRTGASGYTF. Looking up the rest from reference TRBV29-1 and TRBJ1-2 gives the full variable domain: SAVISQKPSRDICQRGTSLTIQCQVDSQVTMMFWYRQQPGQSLTLIATANQGSEATYESGFVIDKFPISRPNLTFSTLTVSNMSPEDSSIYLCSVWTRTGASGYTFGSGTRLTVV.